This T cell receptor beta chain was found in a study of blood T cell repertoires in COVID-19. Study-wide context: The samples span acute and convalescent COVID-19 from the United States, Italy and Spain. From T cells, B-cell-depleted T cells, or PBMCs came the material, which was cDNA or gDNA.

Patients at the Seattle site were enrolled during active infection and followed longitudinally. CDR3 length equals 18 residues. V was clipped by 5 bases and J by 0 bases, with 17 bases between them. Germline CDR1 and CDR2: SNHLY and FYNNEI. Only in-frame clones appear in the TCRdb table, and some are missing; sequencing was by immunoSEQ multiplex PCR. The sample consists of about 68,000 clones, approximately 93% of them appearing once. Specimen: peripheral blood. This chain joins TRBV2 and TRBJ2-6; the D gene is possibly TRBD2 (5 bases). This TCR was sampled from a man aged 50-60 years with COVID-19, enrolled during active disease. In DNA form, the CDR3 reads TGTGCCAGCAGTAGGGCTAGCCCCACGAGCTCTGGGGCCAACGTCCTGACTTTC. This codes for CASSRASPTSSGANVLTF. The full variable domain, its missing parts supplied by reference TRBV2 and TRBJ2-6, is EPEVTQTPSHQVTQMGQEVILRCVPISNHLYFYWYRQILGQKVEFLVSFYNNEISEKSEIFDDQFSVERPDGSNFTLKIRSTKLEDSAMYFCASSRASPTSSGANVLTFGAGSRLTVL.